These T cell receptor beta chains were read from a single sample in a study of blood T cell repertoires in COVID-19. TCRdb's copy holds only in-frame clones and misses some; the assay was immunoSEQ multiplex PCR. This table has around 97,000 clones, 84% appearing once. Sample: peripheral blood. The source of these receptors is a human donor in a cohort sampled during active COVID-19. The CDR3 runs from the conserved cysteine through the conserved F or W. D genes are given only for firm matches. Not every row has a clone size; where given, it reads once, few, many or a size class.

>TRBJ2-1|TRBD1|TRBV5-1|NA
TGCGCCAGCAGCTCCGACAGGGTCTCCTACAATGAGCAGTTCTTC
CASSSDRVSYNEQFF
>TRBJ1-6|NA|TRBV25-1|few
TGTGCCAGCCGGGGGGACACGAAGAGTTCACCCCTCCACTTT
CASRGDTKSSPLHF
>TRBJ1-2|NA|TRBV5-1|NA
TGCGCCAGCAGCTTGGGCGCGGGGGAGGGCTACACCTTC
CASSLGAGEGYTF
>TRBJ2-7|NA|TRBV12-3/TRBV12-4|NA
TGTGCCAGCAGTCTTGGGCAGATCTACGAGCAGTACTTC
CASSLGQIYEQYF
>TRBJ2-1|TRBD2|TRBV27|NA
TGTGCCAGCAGCCGAGCGGGGGGAAGTGAGCAGTTCTTC
CASSRAGGSEQFF
>TRBJ2-2|NA|TRBV3-1/TRBV3-2|NA
TGTGCCAGCAGCCAAGTTCGGACCGGGGAGCTGTTTTTT
CASSQVRTGELFF
>TRBJ2-6|NA|TRBV19|NA
TGTGCCAGTAGTATCCCGCGGGCCCCCTCTGGGGCCAACGTCCTGACTTTC
CASSIPRAPSGANVLTF
>TRBJ1-5|NA|TRBV3-1/TRBV3-2|once
TGTGCCAGCAGCCAAGATCGGGTACCCAATCAGCCCCAGCATTTT
CASSQDRVPNQPQHF
>TRBJ1-1|NA|TRBV2|many
TGTGCCGCCCCAGAGAACACTGAAGCTTTCTTT
CAAPENTEAFF
>TRBJ2-7|NA|TRBV7-2|NA
TGTGCCAGCAGCTTAGCGGCCAGCGGTAGCTCCTACGAGCAGTACTTC
CASSLAASGSSYEQYF
>TRBJ1-5|NA|TRBV7-9|NA
TGTGCCAGCAGCTCAGATAATCAGCCCCAGCATTTT
CASSSDNQPQHF
>TRBJ2-1|TRBD2|TRBV27|NA
TGTGCCAGCAGTCTCAGTCGACTAGCCCGATACAATGAGCAGTTCTTC
CASSLSRLARYNEQFF
>TRBJ1-2|TRBD1|TRBV6-5|NA
TGTGCCAGCATCCCGACCGGGACAGGGGGTGGCTACACCTTC
CASIPTGTGGGYTF
>TRBJ2-5|NA|TRBV9|NA
TGTGCCAGCAGCGTAGGAGGGGGACCACGGGAGACCCAGTACTTC
CASSVGGGPRETQYF
>TRBJ2-2|TRBD1|TRBV9|NA
TGTGCCACCCGACAGGGTTCGAACACCGGGGAGCTGTTTTTT
CATRQGSNTGELFF
>TRBJ2-7|NA|TRBV5-1|NA
TGCGCCAGCAGCTTGGATGGAACCGCTAGCTCCTACGAGCAGTACTTC
CASSLDGTASSYEQYF